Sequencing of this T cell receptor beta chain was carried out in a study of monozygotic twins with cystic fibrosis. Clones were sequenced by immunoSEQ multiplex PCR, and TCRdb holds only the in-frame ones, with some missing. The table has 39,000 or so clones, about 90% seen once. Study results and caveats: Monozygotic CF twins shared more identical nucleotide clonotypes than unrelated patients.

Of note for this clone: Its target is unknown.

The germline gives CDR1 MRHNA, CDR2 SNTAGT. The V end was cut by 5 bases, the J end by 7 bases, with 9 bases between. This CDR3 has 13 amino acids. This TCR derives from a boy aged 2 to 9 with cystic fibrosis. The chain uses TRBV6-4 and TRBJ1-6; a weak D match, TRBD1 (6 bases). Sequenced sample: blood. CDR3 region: CASSRTENSPLHF. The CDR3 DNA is TGTGCCAGCAGTAGGACAGAGAATTCACCCCTCCACTTT.